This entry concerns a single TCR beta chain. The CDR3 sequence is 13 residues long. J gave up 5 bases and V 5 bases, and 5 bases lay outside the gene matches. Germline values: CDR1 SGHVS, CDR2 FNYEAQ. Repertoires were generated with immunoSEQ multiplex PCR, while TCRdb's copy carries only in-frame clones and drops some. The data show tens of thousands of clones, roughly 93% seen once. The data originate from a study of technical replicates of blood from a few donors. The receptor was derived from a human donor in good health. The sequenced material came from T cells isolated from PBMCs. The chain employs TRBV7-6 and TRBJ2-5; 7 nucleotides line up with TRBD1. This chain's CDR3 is CASSPGGWETQYF. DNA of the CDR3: TGTGCCAGCAGCCCAGGGGGTTGGGAGACCCAGTACTTC. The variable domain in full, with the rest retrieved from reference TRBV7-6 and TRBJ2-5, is GAGVSQSPRYKVTKRGQDVALRCDPISGHVSLYWYRQALGQGPEFLTYFNYEAQQDKSGLPNDRFSAERPEGSISTLTIQRTEQRDSAMYRCASSPGGWETQYFGPGTRLLVL.